The following is a T cell receptor (beta chain) sequence with its context. Its specificity is not known. These data are taken from a study of T cell responses to AZD1222 COVID-19 vaccine. Study results and limitations: Close to half of all spike-specific TCRs reportedly target regions of the variants that are unmutated. Two AZD1222 administrations were followed by greater Spike-specific TCR breadth and depth. Most donors were white British and more were female, and clonal diversity was possibly underestimated.

Repertoires were generated with immunoSEQ multiplex PCR, while TCRdb's copy carries only in-frame clones and drops some. The sample holds roughly 97,000 clones; about 94% are singletons and the top ten take roughly 5%. The CDR3 extends over 14 amino acids. The V and J ends lost 6 bases and 7 bases, in that order; junction bases with no gene match: 11. Germline V gives CDR1 LNHDA, CDR2 SQIVND (reference sequence). This sequence was found in an adult in good health. The sequencing here drew on peripheral blood, taken on day 0 of AZD1222 vaccination. The chain is built from TRBV19 and TRBJ2-5, with 7 positions matching TRBD2. CDR3 protein: CASSSGLAVRTQYF. The CDR3 region has the DNA TGTGCCAGTAGCTCGGGGCTAGCGGTGAGGACCCAGTACTTC.